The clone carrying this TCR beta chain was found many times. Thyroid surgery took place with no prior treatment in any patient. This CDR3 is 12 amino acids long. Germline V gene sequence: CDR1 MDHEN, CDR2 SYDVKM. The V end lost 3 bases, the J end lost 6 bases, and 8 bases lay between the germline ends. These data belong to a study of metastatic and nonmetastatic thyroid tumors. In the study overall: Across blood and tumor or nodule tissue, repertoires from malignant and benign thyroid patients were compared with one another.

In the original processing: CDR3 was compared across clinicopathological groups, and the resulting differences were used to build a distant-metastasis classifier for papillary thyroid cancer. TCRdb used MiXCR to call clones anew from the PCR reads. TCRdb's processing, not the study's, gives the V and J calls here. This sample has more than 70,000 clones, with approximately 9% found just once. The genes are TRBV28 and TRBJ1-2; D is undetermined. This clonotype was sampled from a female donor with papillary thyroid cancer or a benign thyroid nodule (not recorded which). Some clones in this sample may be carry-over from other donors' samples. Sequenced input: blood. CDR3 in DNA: TGTGCCAGCAGTTTTCGACCCGATGGCTACACCTTC. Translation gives CASSFRPDGYTF.